Ten or more counts support the clone carrying this T cell receptor beta chain. Its antigen is still unknown. This entry is derived from a study of CD8 T cells in ankylosing spondylitis. TCRdb processed the 5' RACE reads anew with MiXCR; each CDR3 protein has one entry. The sample yields 220,000 or so distinct CDR3 sequences, 8% to 11% seen once. Study findings and constraints: Disease-linked clones bore a CD8+ phenotype, appearing relatively rarely in peripheral blood. About eight highly homologous variants made up a TCR beta motif that seemed to typify ankylosing spondylitis blood. There were earlier reports of some motif variants in reactive arthritis synovial fluid and blood.

The CDR3 extends over 14 amino acids. The V end was cut by 3 bases, the J end by 2 bases, with 11 bases between. V usage is TRBV12-3 or TRBV12-4 and J usage is TRBJ2-7; TRBD2 is a possible D gene (5 bases). This sequence originates from a male donor with ankylosing spondylitis or in good health (not recorded which). What was sequenced was blood, either unsorted or a sorted T cell fraction (not recorded which). CDR3 sequence (DNA): TGTGCCAGCAGTTTCGAGCGGTCCGCCTACGAGCAGTACTTC. Translation gives CASSFERSAYEQYF.